Listed below are T cell receptor beta chains from one sample, sequenced in a study of somatic mutations in cytotoxic T cells in rheumatoid arthritis. TCRdb's table, derived via immunoSEQ multiplex PCR, lists solely in-frame clones and lacks some. This table has 6,000 to 8,000 clones, roughly 87% appearing once. Sequenced material: CD8+ T cells sorted from blood. These receptors were collected from a man aged 40-49 years with rheumatoid arthritis. Each CDR3 is given with its conserved first and last residue. The order of the fields is J gene, clone size, V gene, D gene, CDR3 protein, CDR3 DNA. A D gene is named only where the DNA matches it firmly. The listing skips clone size in some rows; elsewhere it reads once, few, many or a size class.

TRBJ1-2,few,TRBV6-5,TRBD1,CASSAGGSSYGYTF,TGTGCCAGCAGCGCAGGGGGCTCTAGCTATGGCTACACCTTC
TRBJ2-1,once,TRBV11-1,TRBD1,CASSLTGNNEQFF,TGTGCCAGCAGCCTGACAGGGAACAATGAGCAGTTCTTC
TRBJ2-2,.,TRBV6-5,.,CASSYGAGTGELFF,TGTGCCAGCAGTTATGGCGCAGGGACCGGGGAGCTGTTTTTT
TRBJ1-1,.,TRBV10-3,.,CAISESNRRGANTEAFF,TGTGCCATCAGTGAGTCTAACAGGCGGGGGGCGAACACTGAAGCTTTCTTT
TRBJ1-2,.,TRBV28,.,CASSFGTGIYGYTF,TGTGCCAGCAGTTTTGGAACAGGGATCTATGGCTACACCTTC
TRBJ2-1,.,TRBV9,TRBD1,CASSGQGSNEQFF,TGTGCCAGCAGCGGACAGGGTAGTAATGAGCAGTTCTTC
TRBJ1-1,once,TRBV19,.,CASSIDRADEAFF,TGTGCCAGTAGTATAGACAGGGCCGATGAAGCTTTCTTT
TRBJ2-2,once,TRBV7-9,.,CASSLGPGELFF,TGTGCCAGCAGCTTAGGGCCCGGGGAGCTGTTTTTT
TRBJ2-5,.,TRBV6-5,.,CASSVGGQETQYF,TGTGCCAGCAGTGTCGGAGGCCAAGAGACCCAGTACTTC
TRBJ1-1,.,TRBV7-9,.,CASSLLGATEAFF,TGTGCCAGCAGCTTGTTGGGGGCCACTGAAGCTTTCTTT
TRBJ1-2,.,TRBV6-6,TRBD1,CASSPTGGDGYTF,TGTGCCAGCAGTCCCACAGGGGGGGATGGCTACACCTTC
TRBJ1-4,.,TRBV7-2,TRBD1,CASSLGYGTGEEKLFF,TGTGCCAGCAGCTTAGGTTACGGGACAGGGGAAGAAAAACTGTTTTTT
TRBJ1-5,.,TRBV19,TRBD1,CASSLRTGDSNQPQHF,TGTGCCAGTAGTCTCAGGACAGGGGATAGCAATCAGCCCCAGCATTTT
TRBJ1-4,.,TRBV16,.,CASSQSEYEKLFF,TGTGCCAGCAGCCAATCGGAGTATGAAAAACTGTTTTTT
TRBJ1-4,once,TRBV6-5,TRBD1,CASRPTGGAGEKLFF,TGTGCCAGCAGGCCAACAGGGGGCGCGGGTGAAAAACTGTTTTTT
TRBJ2-1,few,TRBV11-3,.,CASSRGLDAYNEQFF,TGTGCCAGCAGCAGGGGGTTGGACGCTTACAATGAGCAGTTCTTC
TRBJ1-6,.,TRBV5-1,.,CASSFYKQVLGGSNNSPLHF,TGCGCCAGCAGCTTTTATAAGCAGGTTTTAGGGGGATCTAATAATTCACCCCTCCACTTT
TRBJ1-2,.,TRBV2,.,CASGVPNYGYTF,TGTGCCAGCGGAGTACCTAACTATGGCTACACCTTC
TRBJ2-2,.,TRBV10-1,.,CASSGTGTGELFF,TGCGCCAGCAGTGGTACCGGTACCGGGGAGCTGTTTTTT
TRBJ1-1,.,TRBV2,.,CASSAGEGYTEAFF,TGTGCCAGCAGTGCCGGGGAGGGGTACACTGAAGCTTTCTTT
TRBJ2-4,.,TRBV4-1,.,CASSQGASQYF,TGCGCCAGCAGCCAAGGGGCCAGTCAGTACTTC
TRBJ2-3,.,TRBV28,TRBD2,CATKGTSGGAKDTQYF,TGTGCCACGAAGGGGACTAGCGGGGGGGCAAAGGATACGCAGTATTTT
TRBJ1-2,.,TRBV2,.,CASSETDRTNYGYTF,TGTGCCAGCAGCGAAACCGACAGGACTAACTATGGCTACACCTTC
TRBJ1-2,.,TRBV6-5,.,CASSYGKLSNYGYTF,TGTGCCAGCAGTTACGGCAAATTGTCGAACTATGGCTACACCTTC
TRBJ2-4,.,TRBV11-2,TRBD2,CASSLTSGAKNIQYF,TGTGCCAGCAGCCTCACTAGCGGAGCCAAAAACATTCAGTACTTC
TRBJ2-5,once,TRBV7-9,TRBD2,CASSLRPSSGGLETQYF,TGTGCCAGCAGCTTGCGCCCAAGTAGCGGGGGGCTTGAGACCCAGTACTTC
TRBJ2-1,.,TRBV7-8,.,CASSLLSGGGTLEQFF,TGTGCCAGCAGCTTACTTTCAGGGGGAGGTACCCTTGAGCAGTTCTTC
TRBJ2-3,once,TRBV5-8,.,CASSTGDSLTDTQYF,TGTGCCAGCAGCACGGGAGACAGCCTCACAGATACGCAGTATTTT
TRBJ2-2,.,TRBV6-4,TRBD1,CASSPGQGDTGELFF,TGTGCCAGCAGCCCGGGACAGGGGGACACCGGGGAGCTGTTTTTT
TRBJ1-1,.,TRBV28,TRBD1,CASSFFRTGGNTEAFF,TGTGCCAGCAGTTTTTTTCGGACAGGGGGGAACACTGAAGCTTTCTTT
TRBJ2-1,once,TRBV6-5,.,CASSYSGANEQFF,TGTGCCAGCAGTTACTCGGGGGCCAATGAGCAGTTCTTC
TRBJ2-1,few,TRBV28,TRBD2,CASSKLAGSYNEQFF,TGTGCCAGCAGTAAATTAGCGGGGTCCTACAATGAGCAGTTCTTC
TRBJ2-3,.,TRBV27,.,CASSFRTPRGTDTQYF,TGTGCCAGCAGTTTCAGGACCCCGAGGGGCACAGATACGCAGTATTTT
TRBJ1-6,.,TRBV27,.,CASSSTAFGNSPLHF,TGTGCCAGCAGCTCGACTGCCTTCGGGAATTCACCCCTCCACTTT
TRBJ1-1,once,TRBV2,TRBD1,CASGTGGFRVTEAFF,TGTGCCAGCGGGACAGGGGGCTTTCGTGTCACTGAAGCTTTCTTT
TRBJ1-2,.,TRBV19,TRBD1,CASEGQARYGYTF,TGTGCCAGCGAGGGACAGGCGCGCTATGGCTACACCTTC
TRBJ2-5,.,TRBV11-2,.,CASSLYAGPKETQYF,TGTGCCAGCAGCCTCTACGCAGGGCCAAAAGAGACCCAGTACTTC
TRBJ1-1,.,TRBV7-3,TRBD1,CASSPQTGGFTEAFF,TGTGCCAGCAGCCCGCAGACAGGGGGCTTCACTGAAGCTTTCTTT
TRBJ1-5,.,TRBV19,TRBD1,CASSTPWDRGHQPQHF,TGTGCCAGTAGTACTCCTTGGGACAGGGGCCATCAGCCCCAGCATTTT
TRBJ1-1,.,TRBV9,.,CASSVLDGTEAFF,TGTGCCAGCAGCGTCCTAGACGGGACTGAAGCTTTCTTT
TRBJ2-3,.,TRBV9,TRBD2,CASSGRSGGNTDTQYF,TGTGCCAGCAGCGGCCGGAGCGGGGGGAACACAGATACGCAGTATTTT
TRBJ2-7,.,TRBV9,TRBD2,CASSDAGGQDEQYF,TGTGCCAGCAGCGACGCGGGGGGGCAGGACGAGCAGTACTTC
TRBJ2-1,.,TRBV27,TRBD2,CASSLIGGGAGEQFF,TGTGCCAGCAGTTTAATCGGCGGGGGGGCGGGTGAGCAGTTCTTC
TRBJ2-7,.,TRBV7-6,TRBD2,CASSLGSGGHYEQYF,TGTGCCAGCAGCTTAGGGAGCGGGGGGCACTACGAGCAGTACTTC
TRBJ2-1,.,TRBV2,TRBD2,CASSELAGAGNNEQFF,TGTGCCAGCAGTGAACTAGCGGGGGCTGGAAACAATGAGCAGTTCTTC
TRBJ1-1,.,TRBV27,.,CASSSGQTEAFF,TGTGCCAGCAGCTCTGGACAGACTGAAGCTTTCTTT
TRBJ2-3,.,TRBV7-9,TRBD2,CASRPGLAGDTGTDTQYF,TGTGCCAGCAGACCGGGACTAGCGGGGGATACGGGCACAGATACGCAGTATTTT
TRBJ2-2,.,TRBV4-2,TRBD2,CASSQVSGLASTGELFF,TGTGCCAGCAGCCAAGTATCGGGACTAGCTTCCACCGGGGAGCTGTTTTTT
TRBJ1-6,.,TRBV19,.,CASSQDPNSPLHF,TGTGCCAGTAGCCAGGATCCGAATTCCCCCCTCCACTTT
TRBJ2-5,.,TRBV11-2,TRBD2,CASTGGAMSETQYF,TGTGCCAGCACCGGGGGGGCAATGTCGGAGACCCAGTACTTC
TRBJ2-3,.,TRBV28,TRBD1,CASTIEGARDTQYF,TGTGCCAGCACAATAGAGGGGGCTAGGGATACGCAGTATTTT
TRBJ1-1,once,TRBV7-6,.,CASSLGQGTEAFF,TGTGCCAGCAGCTTAGGGCAGGGGACTGAAGCTTTCTTT
TRBJ2-1,.,TRBV13,TRBD2,CASSSEAAGGLPEQFF,TGTGCCAGCAGCTCTGAAGCTGCGGGGGGCCTTCCCGAGCAGTTCTTC
TRBJ1-2,.,TRBV19,.,CASSMWTATGYGYTF,TGTGCCAGTAGTATGTGGACAGCGACGGGCTATGGCTACACCTTC